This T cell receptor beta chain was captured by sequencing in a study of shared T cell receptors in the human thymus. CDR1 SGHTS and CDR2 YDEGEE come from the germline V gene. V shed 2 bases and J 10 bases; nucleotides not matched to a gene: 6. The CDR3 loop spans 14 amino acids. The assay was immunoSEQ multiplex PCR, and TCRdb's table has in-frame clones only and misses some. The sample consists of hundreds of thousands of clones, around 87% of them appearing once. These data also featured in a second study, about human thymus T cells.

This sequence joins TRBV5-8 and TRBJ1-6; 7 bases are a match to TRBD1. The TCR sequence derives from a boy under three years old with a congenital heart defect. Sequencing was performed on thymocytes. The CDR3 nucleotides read TGTGCCAGCAGCTTAACGACAGGGTGGTCACCCCTCCACTTT. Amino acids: CASSLTTGWSPLHF.